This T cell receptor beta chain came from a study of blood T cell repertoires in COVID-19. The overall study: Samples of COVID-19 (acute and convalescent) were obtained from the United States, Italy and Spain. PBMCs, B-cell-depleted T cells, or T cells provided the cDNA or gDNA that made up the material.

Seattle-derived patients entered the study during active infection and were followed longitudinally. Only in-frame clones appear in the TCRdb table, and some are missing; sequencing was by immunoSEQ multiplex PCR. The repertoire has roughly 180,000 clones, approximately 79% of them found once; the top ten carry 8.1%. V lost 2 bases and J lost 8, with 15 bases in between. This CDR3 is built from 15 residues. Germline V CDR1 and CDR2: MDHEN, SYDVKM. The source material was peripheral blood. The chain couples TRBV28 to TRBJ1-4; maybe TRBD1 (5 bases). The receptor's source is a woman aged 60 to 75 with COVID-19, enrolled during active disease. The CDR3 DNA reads TGTGCCAGCAGTTTACCTGGACCGGGGGGGGAAAAACTGTTTTTT. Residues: CASSLPGPGGEKLFF. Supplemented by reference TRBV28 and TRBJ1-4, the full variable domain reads DVKVTQSSRYLVKRTGEKVFLECVQDMDHENMFWYRQDPGLGLRLIYFSYDVKMKEKGDIPEGYSVSREKKERFSLILESASTNQTSMYLCASSLPGPGGEKLFFGSGTQLSVL.